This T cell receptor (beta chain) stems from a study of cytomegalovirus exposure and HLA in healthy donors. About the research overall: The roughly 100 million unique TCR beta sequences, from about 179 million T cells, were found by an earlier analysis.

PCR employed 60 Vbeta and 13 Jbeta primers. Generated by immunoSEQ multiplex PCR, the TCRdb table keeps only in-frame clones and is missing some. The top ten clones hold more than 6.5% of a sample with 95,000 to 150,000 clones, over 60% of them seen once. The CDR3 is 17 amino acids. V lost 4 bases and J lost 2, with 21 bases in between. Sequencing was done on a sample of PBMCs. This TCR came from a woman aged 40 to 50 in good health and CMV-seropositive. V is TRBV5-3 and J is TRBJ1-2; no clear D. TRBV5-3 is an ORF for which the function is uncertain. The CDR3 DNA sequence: TGTGCCAGAAGCAAGACCCTCCCGGGAGACGGCAACTATGGCTACACCTTC. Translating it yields CARSKTLPGDGNYGYTF.